Listed below are T cell receptor beta chains from one sample, sequenced in a study of blood T cell repertoires in COVID-19. Only in-frame clones appear in the TCRdb table, and some are missing; sequencing was by immunoSEQ multiplex PCR. Here the sample spans 200,000 to 250,000 clones, roughly 88% being singletons. Sequences were obtained from PBMCs or T cells enriched from blood (not recorded which). The origin of the receptors is a woman under 40 who had been exposed to COVID-19. Both conserved end residues are part of each CDR3. Each record gives: D gene, clone size, V gene, J gene, CDR3 DNA, CDR3 protein. The D gene is left open where the match is weak. Clone size is given for some rows only: seen once, a few or many times, or a class if the clone is expanded.

>NA|NA|TRBV20-1|TRBJ2-3
TGCAGTGCCGTCCAACTCCATGCGCAGTATTTT
CSAVQLHAQYF
>TRBD1|NA|TRBV18|TRBJ2-3
TGTGCCAGCTCACCACCCACGGGACAGGGGTTCCGCACAGATACGCAGTATTTT
CASSPPTGQGFRTDTQYF
>TRBD2|once|TRBV11-2|TRBJ2-7
TGTGCCAGCAGCTACGTTACTAGCGGGACTTCCTACGAGCAGTACTTC
CASSYVTSGTSYEQYF
>TRBD2|NA|TRBV7-3|TRBJ2-1
TGTGCCAGCAGCTTATTTACCCCTCCGGGACTAGCGAATGAGCAGTTCTTC
CASSLFTPPGLANEQFF
>TRBD1|many|TRBV3-1/TRBV3-2|TRBJ2-7
TGTGCCAGCAGCCAATCGGACAGGGCCTCCTACGAGCAGTACTTC
CASSQSDRASYEQYF
>TRBD1|once|TRBV19|TRBJ2-2
TGTGCCAGTAGTATTACCCTCGGCAGGGGGCCCGGGGAGCTGTTTTTT
CASSITLGRGPGELFF
>NA|few|TRBV4-1|TRBJ2-7
TGCGCCAGCAGCCTGGCCTTGGCAGGGAAGTACGAGCAGTACTTC
CASSLALAGKYEQYF
>NA|few|TRBV28|TRBJ1-5
TGTGCCAGCAGTTTCTACGGTAATAGCAATCAGCCCCAGCATTTT
CASSFYGNSNQPQHF
>NA|NA|TRBV29-1|TRBJ1-2
TGCAGCGCCACAATTGAGGGCAGCCCCTATGGCTACACCTTC
CSATIEGSPYGYTF
>TRBD1|NA|TRBV5-6|TRBJ2-1
TGTGCCAGCAGCTCGGACAGGGGTGTGGAGATAGCATTCTTC
CASSSDRGVEIAFF
>TRBD2|NA|TRBV10-2|TRBJ2-7
TGCGCCAGCAGTGAGGGGGAGGGGCAGTACTTC
CASSEGEGQYF
>NA|NA|TRBV27|TRBJ1-5
TGTGCCAGCAGTTTAAGAGGGGGTCCGTATAGCAATCAGCCCCAGCATTTT
CASSLRGGPYSNQPQHF
>TRBD2|NA|TRBV7-9|TRBJ2-7
TGTGCCAGCAGGGCCGGGACTAGCGGGGGCGAGCAGTACTTC
CASRAGTSGGEQYF
>TRBD1|NA|TRBV28|TRBJ1-1
TGTGCCAGCAGTTCCGGGACAGGGTTCGGCACTGAAGCTTTCTTT
CASSSGTGFGTEAFF
>TRBD1|NA|TRBV9|TRBJ1-1
TGTGCCAGCAGCGTAGTCGGGCGACAGGGGATGGACACTGAAGCTTTCTTT
CASSVVGRQGMDTEAFF
>TRBD1|NA|TRBV10-3|TRBJ1-1
TGTGCCATCGGACAGGGTAACACTGAAGCTTTCTTT
CAIGQGNTEAFF
>TRBD2|NA|TRBV19|TRBJ2-7
TGTGCCAGTAGCTCCTTCAGCGGGGCTACCTACGAGCAGTACTTC
CASSSFSGATYEQYF
>TRBD2|NA|TRBV5-6|TRBJ2-2
TGTGCCAGCAGCTTGATTCCTAGCGGGAGCACCGGGGAGCTGTTTTTT
CASSLIPSGSTGELFF
>NA|once|TRBV2|TRBJ1-2
TGTGCCAGCAGTGGCAGGGGCGGCTATGGCTACACCTTC
CASSGRGGYGYTF
>TRBD1|NA|TRBV15|TRBJ1-2
TGTGCCACCAGCAGAGAGAGACTACAGGGGACGTATGGCTACACCTTC
CATSRERLQGTYGYTF
>TRBD1|once|TRBV15|TRBJ1-4
TGTGCCACCAGCCGGGGACAGAATGAAAAACTGTTTTTT
CATSRGQNEKLFF
>TRBD2|few|TRBV28|TRBJ2-1
TGTGCCAGCAGTTGGACTAGCGCCTTCTACAATGAGCAGTTCTTC
CASSWTSAFYNEQFF
>TRBD1|few|TRBV27|TRBJ2-7
TGTGCCAGCAGTTTTGGGGACCCTTACTCCGGGACAGGGATCTACGAGCAGTACTTC
CASSFGDPYSGTGIYEQYF
>NA|NA|TRBV15|TRBJ2-1
TGTGCCACCAGCACCACAAATGAGCAGTTCTTC
CATSTTNEQFF
>NA|NA|TRBV7-9|TRBJ2-7
TGTGCCAGCAGCATGAGACAGGCCCCATACGAGCAGTACTTC
CASSMRQAPYEQYF
>TRBD2|NA|TRBV9|TRBJ2-3
TGTGCCAGCAGCGTAACGACTAGCCGTCGAACAGATACGCAGTATTTT
CASSVTTSRRTDTQYF
>NA|NA|TRBV21-1|TRBJ1-5
TGTGCCGGGGGGAGGGATTCGGCTTATAGCAATCAGCCCCAGCATTTT
CAGGRDSAYSNQPQHF
>TRBD2|once|TRBV3-1/TRBV3-2|TRBJ2-5
TGTGCCAGCAGCCAACTTCTAGCGGAGGCAGGGGAGACCCAGTACTTC
CASSQLLAEAGETQYF
>NA|NA|TRBV9|TRBJ1-3
TGTGCCAGCAGCGGCGGACTTACCCACTCTGGAAACACCATATATTTT
CASSGGLTHSGNTIYF
>TRBD1|NA|TRBV2|TRBJ2-2
TGTGCCAGCAGTTTCAAACAGGGGACCGGGGAGCTGTTTTTT
CASSFKQGTGELFF
>TRBD1|NA|TRBV18|TRBJ2-4
TGTGCCAGCTCCACAGGGGTCGCCAAAAACATTCAGTACTTC
CASSTGVAKNIQYF
>TRBD2|NA|TRBV28|TRBJ2-4
TGTGCCAGCAGTTTATGGGTAGCGGGAGGTCAGAAACACATTCAGTACTTC
CASSLWVAGGQKHIQYF
>NA|once|TRBV18|TRBJ2-3
TGTGCCAGCTCATTTACGGGAACAGATACGCAGTATTTT
CASSFTGTDTQYF
>NA|NA|TRBV30|TRBJ1-1
TGTGCCTGGAAGCAAAACACCCTGGGGGGGAACACTGAAGCTTTCTTT
CAWKQNTLGGNTEAFF
>TRBD1|NA|TRBV24-1|TRBJ2-3
TGTGCCACCAGTGACCGTACCACAGGGGCAGATACGCAGTATTTT
CATSDRTTGADTQYF
>NA|NA|TRBV7-9|TRBJ1-2
TGTGCCAGCAGCTTGTTACCAGTCCTCTATGGCTACACCTTC
CASSLLPVLYGYTF
>TRBD2|NA|TRBV6-5|TRBJ2-1
TGTGCCAGCAAACCTAGCGGGAGTCCCAATGAGCAGTTCTTC
CASKPSGSPNEQFF
>NA|once|TRBV18|TRBJ1-1
TGTGCCAGCCAGGGTCCTAAAGAGAACACTGAAGCTTTCTTT
CASQGPKENTEAFF
>NA|few|TRBV11-2|TRBJ1-6
TGTGCCAGCAGCTTAGGGACCCGGGACAAGGGTTTTCTCTTT
CASSLGTRDKGFLF
>NA|NA|TRBV5-1|TRBJ1-6
TGCGCCAGCAGCCCGGACAGCAATAATTCACCCCTCCACTTT
CASSPDSNNSPLHF
>TRBD1|NA|TRBV4-1|TRBJ2-7
TGCGCCAGCAGCCAGCCGGGACAGGGGATTTACGAGCAGTACTTC
CASSQPGQGIYEQYF
>TRBD1|NA|TRBV7-9|TRBJ1-2
TGTGCCAGCAGCCTTGACAGGGCAAAGGGCTACACCTTC
CASSLDRAKGYTF
>TRBD1|NA|TRBV27|TRBJ1-4
TGTGCCAGCAGTCCCACCAACAGGGGTGAAAAACTGTTTTTT
CASSPTNRGEKLFF